What follows are 8 T cell receptor beta chains derived from one specimen sequenced in a study of regulatory T cells in long-lasting Graves disease. The time point denotes: newly diagnosed GD, antithyroid drugs for less than 3 months. The TCR library was made from RNA that had been extracted from PBMCs in TRIzol. The TCR beta library used iRepertoire HTBI primers with Arm-PCR amplification of CDR3. TCRdb fed the multiplex PCR reads into MiXCR, producing one record per CDR3 protein. The top ten hold 18% of the sample, which has about 620,000 distinct CDR3 sequences, roughly 15% seen once. This sample also belongs to another study, concerning T cells in Graves' hyperthyroidism and ophthalmopathy.

Specimen: peripheral blood mononuclear cells (PBMCs), collected at new diagnosis, from a patient treated with antithyroid drugs. The receptors were gathered from a woman aged 25 to 45 with Graves disease.

This clonotype was seen ten or more times. V usage is TRBV7-2 and J usage is TRBJ2-7, with TRBD1 matching over 10 bases. Per germline, CDR1 SGHTA and CDR2 FQGNSA. This CDR3 contains 15 residues. V lost 2 bases and J lost 9; bases outside the gene matches: 10. The DNA of the CDR3 is TGTGCCAGCAGCTTATCTAGGACAGGGGGGTTAGGGCAGTACTTC. Its protein product is CASSLSRTGGLGQYF. Filled out from reference TRBV7-2 and TRBJ2-7, the complete variable domain reads GAGVSQSPSNKVTEKGKDVELRCDPISGHTALYWYRQSLGQGLEFLIYFQGNSAPDKSGLPSDRFSAERTGGSVSTLTIQRTQQEDSAVYLCASSLSRTGGLGQYFGPGTRLTVT.

The table lists this clonotype with many counts. The gene calls are TRBV28 and TRBJ1-2, with D tentatively TRBD1 (5 bases). Germline CDR1 MDHEN, CDR2 SYDVKM. V was cut by 8 bases and J by 4 bases, with 11 bases left in between. This CDR3 region has 12 residues. This chain's CDR3 is CASLEQVYGYTF. The CDR3 DNA sequence: TGTGCCAGCTTAGAACAGGTCTATGGCTACACCTTC.

This sequence joins TRBV3-1 and TRBJ1-4, with 7 bases fitting TRBD1. Germline V gene sequence: CDR1 LGHDT, CDR2 YNNKEL (reference sequence). J was trimmed by 4 bases and V by 1 base; bases with no gene match: 12. The CDR3 runs 18 residues. This CDR3 reads CASSQVLSGSGGNEKLFF. Here the CDR3 DNA reads TGTGCCAGCAGCCAAGTACTATCTGGTTCAGGGGGTAATGAAAAACTGTTTTTT.

This chain connects TRBV20-1 to TRBJ2-3; no clear D. The DNA end lines up better with TRBJ2-5; the J call may be wrong. The CDR3 runs 12 residues. The germline V gene encodes CDR1 DFQATT and CDR2 SNEGSKA (reference sequence). CDR3 sequence (DNA): TGCAGTGCTAGAGTTCCAATGGAGACCCAGTACTTC. It encodes CSARVPMETQYF.

This clonotype showed up many times. V is TRBV27 and J is TRBJ2-2; TRBD2 aligns across 12 bases. The trim removed 5 bases at V and 3 bases at J, leaving 13 bases unmatched. The CDR3 has 19 amino acids. Germline CDR1 and CDR2: MNHEY and SMNVEV (reference sequence). The CDR3 DNA reads as TGTGCCAGCAGTCTGGGGTGGACTAGCGGGAAAGGGGACACCGGGGAGCTGTTTTTT. This translates into CASSLGWTSGKGDTGELFF.

This clonotype was picked up a small number of times. The chain recombines TRBV2 with TRBJ2-5; 7 bases align to TRBD1. Germline loops: CDR1 SNHLY, CDR2 FYNNEI. J gave up 2 bases and V 8 bases, and 5 bases lay outside the gene matches. The CDR3 totals 13 residues. The CDR3 DNA follows: TGTGCCAGCGGGGGACAGATTCAAGAGACCCAGTACTTC. It encodes CASGGQIQETQYF.

This clonotype was seen repeatedly, ten times or more. This chain connects TRBV10-3 to TRBJ1-1, with TRBD1 identical over 9 bases. This CDR3 is built from 15 residues. Germline values: CDR1 ENHRY, CDR2 SYGVKD. Trimming took 4 bases from V and 1 from J; bases not matched to a gene: 4. This chain's CDR3 is CAISGRDRENTEAFF. The CDR3 nucleotides are TGTGCCATCAGTGGGAGGGACAGGGAGAACACTGAAGCTTTCTTT.

In its sample, this clonotype was seen a few times. The chain links TRBV6-1 to TRBJ2-3, with D tentatively TRBD1 (6 bases). The CDR3 is 14 residues long. V lost 10 bases to trimming and J lost 2 bases, with 16 bases between them. Germline loops: CDR1 MNHNS, CDR2 SASEGT. The DNA for the CDR3 is TGTGCCATTCCCGGCAGGGGAGTCACAGATACGCAGTATTTT. Translating gives CAIPGRGVTDTQYF.